The entry that follows covers one T cell receptor beta chain sequence. Participants were aged 18 to 89 years, lived in roughly 25 US areas, and enrolled virtually. CDR1 is SGHTA, CDR2 FQGNSA, per germline. The trim removed 4 bases at V and 4 bases at J, leaving 4 bases unmatched. There are 14 residues in the CDR3. These data belong to a study of blood T cell repertoires in COVID-19. In the authors' methods: Amplification from reference gene primers served as the basis for estimated nucleated cell counts. Clones were sequenced by immunoSEQ multiplex PCR, and TCRdb holds only the in-frame ones, with some missing. V and J calls plus clone size are reproduced from that table; the DNA served to infer D and trimming. The sample holds 400,000 to 450,000 clones, roughly nine tenths seen once.

This chain uses TRBV7-2 with TRBJ2-1, with 7 bases lining up with TRBD1. The clonotype comes from a young man who had recovered from COVID-19. The material sequenced was PBMCs or T cells enriched from blood (not recorded which). The CDR3 bases are TGTGCCAGCAGCTCGGGACAGACGTACAATGAGCAGTTCTTC. Encoded protein: CASSSGQTYNEQFF.